The clone carrying this T cell receptor beta chain has more than one count but fewer than ten. The antigen remains undetermined. J was trimmed by 7 bases and V by 6 bases; bases with no gene match: 4. This CDR3 spans 13 amino acids. Germline values: CDR1 MNHEY, CDR2 SVGEGT. This sample was taken from a study of response to subunit inactivated influenza vaccine. Whole-study findings and limits: Authors suggested each seasonal flu vaccination may recruit only limited numbers of new T cells.

Each CDR3 protein is one row after TCRdb ran MiXCR on the RT-PCR reads. Here the sample spans hundreds of thousands of distinct CDR3 sequences, 14% being singletons. The chain recombines TRBV6-2 or TRBV6-3 with TRBJ2-2; 8 positions match TRBD2. The specimen comprised PBMCs from blood, sampled 14 to 15 days before vaccination. This TCR was recovered from a man aged 45-60 years who received an inactivated influenza vaccine. CDR3 in amino acids: CASRTSVGGELFF. The CDR3 DNA reads TGTGCCAGCAGGACTAGCGTTGGCGGGGAGCTGTTTTTT.